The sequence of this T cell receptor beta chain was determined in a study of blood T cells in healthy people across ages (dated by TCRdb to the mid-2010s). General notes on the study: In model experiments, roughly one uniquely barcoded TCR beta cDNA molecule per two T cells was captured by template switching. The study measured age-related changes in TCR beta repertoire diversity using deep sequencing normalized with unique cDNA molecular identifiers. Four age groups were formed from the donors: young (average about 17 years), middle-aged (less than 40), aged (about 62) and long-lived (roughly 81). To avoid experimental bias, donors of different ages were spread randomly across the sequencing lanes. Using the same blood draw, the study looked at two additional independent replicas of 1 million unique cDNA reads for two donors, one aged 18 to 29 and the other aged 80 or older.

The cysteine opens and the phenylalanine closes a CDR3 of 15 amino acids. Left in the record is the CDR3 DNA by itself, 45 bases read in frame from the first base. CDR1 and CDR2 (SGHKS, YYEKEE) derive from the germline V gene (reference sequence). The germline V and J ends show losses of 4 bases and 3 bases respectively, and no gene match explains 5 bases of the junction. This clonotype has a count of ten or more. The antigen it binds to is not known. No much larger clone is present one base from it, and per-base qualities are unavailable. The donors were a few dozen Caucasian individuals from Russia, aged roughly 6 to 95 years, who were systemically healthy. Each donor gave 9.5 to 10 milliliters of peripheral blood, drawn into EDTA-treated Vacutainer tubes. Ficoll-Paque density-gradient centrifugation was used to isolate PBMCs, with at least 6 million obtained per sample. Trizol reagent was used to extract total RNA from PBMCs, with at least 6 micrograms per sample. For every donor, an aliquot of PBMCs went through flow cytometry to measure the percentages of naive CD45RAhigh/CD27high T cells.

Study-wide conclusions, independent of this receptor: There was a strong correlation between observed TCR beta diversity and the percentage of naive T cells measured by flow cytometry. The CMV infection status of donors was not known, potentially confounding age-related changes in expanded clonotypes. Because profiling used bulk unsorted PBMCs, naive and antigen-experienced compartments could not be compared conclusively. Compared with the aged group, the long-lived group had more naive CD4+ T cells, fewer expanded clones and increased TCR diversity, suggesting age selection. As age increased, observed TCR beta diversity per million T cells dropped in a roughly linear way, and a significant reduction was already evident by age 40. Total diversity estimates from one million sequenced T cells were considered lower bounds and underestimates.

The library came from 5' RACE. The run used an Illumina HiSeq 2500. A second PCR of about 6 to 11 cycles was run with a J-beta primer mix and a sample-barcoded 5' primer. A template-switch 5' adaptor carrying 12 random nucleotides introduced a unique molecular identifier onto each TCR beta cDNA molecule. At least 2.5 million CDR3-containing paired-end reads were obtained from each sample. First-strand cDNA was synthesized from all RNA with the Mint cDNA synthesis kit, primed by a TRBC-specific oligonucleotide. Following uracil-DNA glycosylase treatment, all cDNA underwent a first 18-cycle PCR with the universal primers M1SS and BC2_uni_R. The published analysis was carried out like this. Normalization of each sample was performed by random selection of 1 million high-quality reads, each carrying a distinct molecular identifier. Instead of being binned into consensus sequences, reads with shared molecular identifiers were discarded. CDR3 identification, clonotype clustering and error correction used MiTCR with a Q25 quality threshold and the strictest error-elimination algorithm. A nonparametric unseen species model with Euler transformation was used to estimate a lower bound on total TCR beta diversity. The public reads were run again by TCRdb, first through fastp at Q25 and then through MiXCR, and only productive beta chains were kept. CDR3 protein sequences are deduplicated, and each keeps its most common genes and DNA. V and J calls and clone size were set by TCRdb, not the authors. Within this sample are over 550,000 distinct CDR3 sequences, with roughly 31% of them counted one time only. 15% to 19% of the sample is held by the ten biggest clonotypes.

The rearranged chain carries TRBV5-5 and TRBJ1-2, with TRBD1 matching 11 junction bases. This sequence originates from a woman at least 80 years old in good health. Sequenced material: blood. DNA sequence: TGTGCCAGCAGCGGCCGGGACAGGGGGGACTATGGCTACACCTTC. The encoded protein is CASSGRDRGDYGYTF. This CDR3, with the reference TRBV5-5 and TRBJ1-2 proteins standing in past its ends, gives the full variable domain DAGVTQSPTHLIKTRGQQVTLRCSPISGHKSVSWYQQVLGQGPQFIFQYYEKEERGRGNFPDRFSARQFPNYSSELNVNALLLGDSALYLCASSGRDRGDYGYTFGSGTRLTVV.